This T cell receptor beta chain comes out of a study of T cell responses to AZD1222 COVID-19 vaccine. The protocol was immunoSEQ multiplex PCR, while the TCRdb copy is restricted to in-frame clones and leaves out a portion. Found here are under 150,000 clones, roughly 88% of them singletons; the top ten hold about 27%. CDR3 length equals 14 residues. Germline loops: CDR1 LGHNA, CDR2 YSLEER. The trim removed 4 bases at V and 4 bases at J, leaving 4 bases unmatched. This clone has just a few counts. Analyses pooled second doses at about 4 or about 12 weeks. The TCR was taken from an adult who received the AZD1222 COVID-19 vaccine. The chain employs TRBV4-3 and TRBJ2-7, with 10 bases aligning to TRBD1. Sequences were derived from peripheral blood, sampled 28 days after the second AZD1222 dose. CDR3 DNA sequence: TGCGCCAGCAGCCTGGGACAGGGGCGATACGAGCAGTACTTC. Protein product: CASSLGQGRYEQYF.